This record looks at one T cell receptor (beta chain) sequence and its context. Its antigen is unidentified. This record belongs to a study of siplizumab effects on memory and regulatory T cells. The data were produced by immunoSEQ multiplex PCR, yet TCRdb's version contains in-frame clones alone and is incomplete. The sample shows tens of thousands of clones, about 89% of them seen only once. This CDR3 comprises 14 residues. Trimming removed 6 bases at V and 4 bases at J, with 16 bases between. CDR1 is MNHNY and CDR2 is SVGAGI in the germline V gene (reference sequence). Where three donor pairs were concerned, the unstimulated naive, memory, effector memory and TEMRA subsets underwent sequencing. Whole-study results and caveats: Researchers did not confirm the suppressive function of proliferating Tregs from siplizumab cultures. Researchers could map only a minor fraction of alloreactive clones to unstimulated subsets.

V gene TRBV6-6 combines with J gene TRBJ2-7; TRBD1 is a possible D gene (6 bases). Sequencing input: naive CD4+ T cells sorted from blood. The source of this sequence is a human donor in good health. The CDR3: CASREQGVRYEQYF. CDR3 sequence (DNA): TGTGCCAGCAGAGAACAGGGAGTTCGGTACGAGCAGTACTTC.